This note documents a single TCR beta chain sequence. This clonotype was seen at least ten times. Its cognate antigen has yet to be identified. Nothing much larger sits one base from this clone, and base qualities are not available. Amplification of TCR beta CDR3 regions was carried out from RNA transcripts. The TCR CDR3 was subjected to a first round of RT-PCR using the HTBI primer set and the Qiagen OneStep RT-PCR kit. Libraries were constructed in a second round of multiplex PCR, after which size selection and purification were performed. Sequencing of the libraries was done on an Illumina HiSeq2000 using paired-end 100 bp reads. For the original study's pipeline: SOAPnuke was used to process the raw data, with reads discarded if the reads contained adapters or uncalled bases, had a mean Phred below 15, or lacked an exact constant-primer or identifier match. High-quality paired reads were merged using COPE v1.2.5, and each unique nucleotide sequence was defined as a clonotype. Clonotypes were aligned to IMGT TRBV, TRBD and TRBJ reference segments using MiTCR v1.1. Analysis was restricted to V-J combinations with a frequency above 0.0001, which covered 98% to 99.2% of repertoires. The TCS score was defined as F50 (clonal expansion) divided by E x V (chaos), with BLOSUM62-based TCRdist calculated between CDR3 peptides within each V-J. Welch's t-statistics and random forest reduced roughly 530 V-J features to 10 to 15, which were used in a naive Bayes classifier (R e1071). Starting from the raw public reads, TCRdb applied fastp trimming at Q25, assembled clones with MiXCR and retained in-frame beta chains. All rows with the same CDR3 protein become a single entry with the most common DNA and genes. V and J calls and clone size were set by TCRdb, not the authors. The sample yields 700,000 or so distinct CDR3 sequences; roughly 17% were counted once. The ten top clones hold 8.4% of the sample.

The sample belongs to a study of T cells in Graves' hyperthyroidism and ophthalmopathy (dated by TCRdb to the late 2010s). About the investigation overall: Peripheral blood was sampled at the time of initial diagnosis, prior to any treatment. To identify TCR V-J signatures that set the groups apart, the researchers used a discovery cohort of 95 to 100 patients, made up of about 44 with Graves' ophthalmopathy and around 58 with stable Graves' hyperthyroidism. An independent validation cohort of about 19 hyperthyroidism patients and over 15 patients who later progressed to ophthalmopathy tested prospective prediction of ophthalmopathy. The approximately 100 discovery patients were divided at random into training and test sets in a 7:3 ratio. Thyroid tissue and blood T-cell repertoires from over 5 Graves' hyperthyroidism patients were also compared in the study. Following sampling, methimazole starting at 30 mg daily was given to hyperthyroidism patients, and high-dose intravenous methylprednisolone was given to ophthalmopathy patients. The paper reports TCR Vbeta CDR3 sequencing of approximately 140 peripheral blood samples: around 45 ophthalmopathy, under 80 hyperthyroidism and roughly 17 progressor patients.

Stable Graves' hyperthyroidism was defined as the absence of progression to ophthalmopathy over 18 months of follow-up. Hyperthyroidism patients were aged 18 to 65 years and newly diagnosed, with disease duration of less than 2 months. Exclusion was applied to patients with uncontrolled infections, other autoimmune diseases, pregnancy or lactation. Diagnoses were established on the basis of clinical symptoms, serum thyroxine and TRAb, thyroid ultrasound, and orbital computed tomography. Ficoll-Paque density gradient centrifugation was used to isolate PBMCs from approximately 11 ml of fresh peripheral blood. Total RNA was extracted using Trizol reagent, and RNA quality was assessed on an Agilent 2100 Bioanalyzer. V lost 7 bases and J lost 5 bases; the stretch between them is 12 bases long. In the germline V gene (reference sequence), CDR1 corresponds to DFQATT and CDR2 to SNEGSKA. Counted from cysteine to phenylalanine, this CDR3 has 12 amino acids. Left in the record is the CDR3 DNA by itself, 36 bases read in frame from the first base.

What the research found in general, with its limitations: Most expanded thyroid clonotypes (frequency above 0.001) were also detected in blood, a finding suggesting that blood repertoires may reflect thyroid immune responses. In cross-validation, a model built on a 13 V-J signature told ophthalmopathy apart from stable hyperthyroidism with approximately 90% sensitivity and about 81% specificity, and in testing the same model reached 80%/75%. Sample size was not statistically predetermined, and blinding of investigators to group allocation was not performed. During validation, the model predicted progression to ophthalmopathy a median of approximately six months ahead of onset, with approximately 70% sensitivity and 72% to 85% specificity.

This sequence uses TRBV20-1 and TRBJ2-1, and possibly TRBD2, on 6 matching bases. The clonotype originates from a man aged 18 to 29 with Graves' hyperthyroidism. The specimen sequenced was blood. CDR3 region: CSGEETDNEQFF. The bases read TGCAGTGGGGAGGAGACTGACAATGAGCAGTTCTTC.